The entry that follows covers one T cell receptor (beta chain) sequence. The source of the sample is a study of CD8+ T cells in alopecia areata. Collected material from alopecia areata patients comprised lesional scalp punch biopsies and peripheral blood. PBMCs provided sorted CD4+ and CD8+ T cells. The authors extracted RNA and reverse transcribed it into cDNA as the sequencing template. This table comes from immunoSEQ multiplex PCR, and its TCRdb copy is limited to in-frame clones, with some not included. This table has 30,000 to 35,000 clones, about 60% appearing once. This CDR3 has 14 residues. In germline, CDR1 is MDHEN, CDR2 SYDVKM. V was clipped by 3 bases and J by 3 bases, with 11 bases between them.

This sequence joins TRBV28 and TRBJ1-2; D gene uncertain. The specimen sequenced was NKG2D-high CD8+ T cells sorted from blood. The origin of this receptor is a human donor with alopecia areata. The CDR3 DNA is TGTGCCAGCAGTTTCGTCAGGAAGGACTATGGCTACACCTTC. As protein: CASSFVRKDYGYTF.